The T cell receptor (beta chain) under discussion was sequenced for a study of PD-L1 blockade in urothelial cancer. Across the study: A median blood sample held 141,255 T cells and tens of thousands of unique TCRs.

Time point defined: pretreatment peripheral blood. This clone appeared a few times. As yet, its antigen is unknown. Study results and caveats: A pretreatment blood TCR clonality that fell below the median predicted better progression-free and overall survival.

This CDR3 comprises 15 residues. V trimming: 5 bases; J trimming: 0 bases; junction bases outside the gene matches: 3. Germline CDR1 reads ENHRY; CDR2 reads SYGVKD. Assay: immunoSEQ multiplex PCR; the TCRdb copy retains only in-frame clones and omits some. The sample includes about 70,000 clones, 85% to 90% of them seen just once. This TCR came from a man between 65 and 85 years old with urothelial cancer. The rearrangement joins TRBV10-3 to TRBJ2-2; 7 bases line up with TRBD1. Sequenced here: PBMCs, sampled around atezolizumab (anti-PD-L1) treatment. DNA for the CDR3: TGTGCCATCAGTAGACAGGGACCGAACACCGGGGAGCTGTTTTTT. It yields the protein CAISRQGPNTGELFF.